The present T cell receptor (beta chain) was sequenced within a study of T cells after posttransplantation cyclophosphamide (dated by TCRdb to the mid-2010s). In the study overall: The study tracked T cell repertoire reconstitution by TRB sequencing after myeloablative bone marrow transplantation using posttransplantation cyclophosphamide as GVHD prophylaxis. Samples from about 37 PTCy-treated patients and 16 related bone marrow donors of those patients were subjected to antigen receptor sequencing. Blood from every one of the 30 or so PTCy patients who had 1-year posttransplant specimens underwent TRB sequencing. Up to 3 additional blood samples from 2 to 5.2 years after transplant were also TRB-sequenced in 3 patients, as was pretransplant blood from a handful of patients. TRA and TRB clonality were tightly correlated in roughly ten samples, so subsequent TCR analyses focused on TRB only. Public TRB sequences were queried against a database of over 3,000 sequences associated with responses to pathogens, tumor antigens, self-antigens and alloantigens.

What the treatment or condition label conveys for this sample: high-dose cyclophosphamide on days +3 and +4 as single-agent GVHD prophylaxis. Busulfan and fludarabine conditioning, a related or unrelated marrow graft, and cyclophosphamide on days +3 and +4 were given to PTCy patients. The PTCy-treated patients were enrolled in a prospective multi-institutional clinical trial. Peripheral blood and bone marrow mononuclear cells were isolated by Ficoll-Hypaque density centrifugation and cryopreserved. Sorting of CD4+ and CD8+ T cells, including naive and memory subsets, was performed by FACS on a FACSAria II. The study at large found these results: Across some 45 patients, TRB clonality was highly associated with recipient CMV seropositivity and CMV reactivation, and PTCy diversity was similar to diversity in CNI/methotrexate controls. The TRB repertoires of T cells infiltrating skin or GI tract showed only limited overlap with the TRB repertoires of T cells in blood. Donor-recipient similarity was low at 1-2 months but rose over the first year, and later blood repertoires were often dominated by donor CD8+ memory clones.

CDR1 and CDR2 are read off the germline V gene (reference sequence) as LNHDA and SQIVND. V lost 1 base and J lost 0 bases, and the count of bases not matched to a germline gene is 6. The CDR3 holds 17 amino acids from the cysteine to the phenylalanine. The DNA shown is the 51-base CDR3, in frame from base 1. TRB sequencing was run on genomic DNA with either the immunoSEQ assay at survey resolution or the hsTCRB kit. As for the original processing: The immunoSEQ software was used for initial read processing, and the LymphoSeq R package was used for repertoire analyses. Clonality was computed as 1 minus normalized Shannon entropy, and a Gini coefficient was also calculated for each TRB dataset. Phenotypes of unsorted samples were inferred by mapping TRB sequences from sorted subsets of the recipient or donor onto unsorted samples of the same recipient. The clones in this table, taken by TCRdb from immuneACCESS, are in-frame only. Not every clone is retained; where verified, under half of the shortfall comes from an unresolved V gene, and the cause of the rest is unknown. D and trimming come from the DNA, and the V and J calls and clone size come from that table. For this sample there are 30,000 to 45,000 clones; around 80% appear just once. The ten largest make up approximately 8.7% of the sample.

Turning to this clone: It has no known antigen specificity. Base qualities were left out, and no much larger clone turns up one base away.

The TCR originated in a female patient aged 40-49 years who received an allogeneic stem cell transplant from a related donor, was CMV-positive, and had no GVHD. Some T cells may derive from the graft donor when a transplant has been performed. The sequenced sample was CD4+ T cells sorted from blood, obtained approximately 1,900 days after a stem cell transplant with posttransplant cyclophosphamide. The chain links TRBV19 with TRBJ2-1; 7 central bases correspond to TRBD2. In nucleotide form, the sequence is TGTGCCAGTAGTATAGCCCACGGGGGGAGCTCCTACAATGAGCAGTTCTTC. Translated, it reads CASSIAHGGSSYNEQFF.